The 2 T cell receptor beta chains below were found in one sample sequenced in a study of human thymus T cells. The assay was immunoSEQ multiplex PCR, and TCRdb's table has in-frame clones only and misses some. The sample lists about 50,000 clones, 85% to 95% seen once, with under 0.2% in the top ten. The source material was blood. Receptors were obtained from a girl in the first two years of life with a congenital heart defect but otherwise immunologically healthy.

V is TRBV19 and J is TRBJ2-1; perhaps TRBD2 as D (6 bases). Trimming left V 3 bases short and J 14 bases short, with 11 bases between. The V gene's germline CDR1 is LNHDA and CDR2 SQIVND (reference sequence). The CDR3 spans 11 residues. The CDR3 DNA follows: TGTGCCAGTAGTATCGGGAGCCTAGAGTTCTTC. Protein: CASSIGSLEFF.

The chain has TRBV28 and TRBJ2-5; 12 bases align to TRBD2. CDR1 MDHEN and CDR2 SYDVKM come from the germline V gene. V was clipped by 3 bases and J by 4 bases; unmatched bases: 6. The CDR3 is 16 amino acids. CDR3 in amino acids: CASSFWLAGGGETQYF. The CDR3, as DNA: TGTGCCAGCAGTTTCTGGCTAGCGGGAGGGGGAGAGACCCAGTACTTC.